This passage covers 29 T cell receptor beta chains from one sample sequenced in a study of T cells in Graves' hyperthyroidism and ophthalmopathy. Amplified TCR beta CDR3 regions derived from RNA transcripts. The HTBI primer set drove a first-round RT-PCR of the TCR CDR3. Each CDR3 protein gets one entry after TCRdb re-called the multiplex PCR reads with MiXCR. This repertoire shows hundreds of thousands of distinct CDR3 sequences, 14% to 15% found once; its top ten account for roughly an eighth. Sequencing input: blood. Source of these receptors: a man younger than 35 with Graves' ophthalmopathy.

This clonotype was detected ten times or more. The rearrangement uses TRBV29-1 and TRBJ1-5; D not certain. The germline CDR1 and CDR2 sequences are SQVTM and ANQGSEA. The CDR3 consists of 14 residues. V was pared by 4 bases and J by 0 bases, with 10 bases between. The CDR3 coding sequence is TGCAGCGTTGTATTCGGGAATAGCAATCAGCCCCAGCATTTT. Amino acids: CSVVFGNSNQPQHF.

As concerns this clonotype: A much larger clone sits a single nucleotide away, making a read error possible. The CDR3 carries no conserved terminal phenylalanine or tryptophan, so it likely arises from a read error. V gene TRBV2 combines with J gene TRBJ2-1; D ambiguous. This CDR3 region has 16 residues. V gave up 5 bases and J gave up 2 bases, with 16 bases separating them. The germline CDR1 and CDR2 sequences are SNHLY and FYNNEI. The CDR3 bases are TGTGCCAGCAGTCTATTCCGAGGTCATCCCTACAATGAGCAGTTCTAC. As protein: CASSLFRGHPYNEQFY.

This clonotype was counted only a few times. This rearrangement joins TRBV20-1 to TRBJ1-5; D perhaps matches TRBD1 (5 bases). The V gene's germline CDR1 is DFQATT and CDR2 SNEGSKA (reference sequence). The CDR3 spans 14 residues. V lost 6 bases and J lost 2, with 14 bases in between. Here the CDR3 DNA reads TGCAGTGCCACCCTTGGGGGTGGCAATCAGCCCCAGCATTTT. It yields the protein CSATLGGGNQPQHF.

This clonotype occurred many times. V usage is TRBV27 and J usage is TRBJ2-1; D is undetermined. The V gene's germline CDR1 is MNHEY and CDR2 SMNVEV (reference sequence). V lost 6 bases and J lost 8, with 17 bases in between. This CDR3 comprises 14 residues. The CDR3 DNA reads as TGTGCCAGCAGCAAGATCGGCCGCGCCCATGAGCAGTTCTTC. It encodes CASSKIGRAHEQFF.

The count of this clonotype is one. V gene TRBV20-1 combines with J gene TRBJ1-2; 9 bases are shared with TRBD1. V lost 0 bases and J lost 4; bases outside the gene matches: 3. The CDR3 runs 14 residues. CDR1 DFQATT and CDR2 SNEGSKA come from the germline V gene (reference sequence). The CDR3 region is CSARERDRVYGYTF. CDR3 sequence (DNA): TGCAGTGCTAGAGAGAGGGACAGGGTCTATGGCTACACCTTC.

This chain uses TRBV7-3 with TRBJ1-1; 8 positions agree with TRBD1. Germline V CDR1 and CDR2: SGHTA, FQGTGA. The V segment lost 4 bases and the J segment 4 bases; nucleotides outside the gene matches: 2. This CDR3 contains 13 residues. The CDR3 loop reads CASSSQGATEAFF. CDR3 bases: TGTGCCAGCAGCTCCCAGGGGGCCACTGAAGCTTTCTTT.

This clonotype was recorded at least ten times. The CDR3: CASRWTSAGETQYF. DNA for the CDR3: TGTGCCAGCAGGTGGACTAGCGCAGGGGAGACCCAGTACTTC. The V gene is TRBV12-3 or TRBV12-4, the J gene TRBJ2-5, with 9 bases identical to TRBD2. This CDR3 comprises 14 residues. The trim removed 6 bases at V and 5 bases at J, leaving 7 bases unmatched.

Ten or more counts support this clonotype. This sequence joins TRBV24-1 and TRBJ2-1; a weak D match, TRBD1 (6 bases). Germline CDR1 reads KGHDR; CDR2 reads SFDVKD. The CDR3 has 14 residues. V was trimmed by 9 bases and J by 5 bases, leaving 16 bases between them. The CDR3 DNA reads as TGTGCCACCTTCCGGAGCAGGGGAAACAATGAGCAGTTCTTC. It yields the protein CATFRSRGNNEQFF.

This clonotype was picked up many times. The chain is built from TRBV18 and TRBJ2-1; D not certain. This CDR3 has 12 amino acids. The germline V gene encodes CDR1 KGHSH and CDR2 LQKENI. The germline V and J ends were trimmed by 4 bases and 7 bases, with 8 bases remaining between them. The CDR3 loop is CASSLESNEQFF. The CDR3 nucleotides are TGTGCCAGCTCACTAGAGTCAAATGAGCAGTTCTTC.

This rearrangement joins TRBV5-1 to TRBJ2-7, with 8 bases that match TRBD1. CDR1 is SGHRS and CDR2 is YFSETQ in the germline V gene. This CDR3 contains 15 residues. J lost 2 bases, V lost 8 bases, and 12 bases had no gene match. CDR3 region: CASKGAGQGTYEQYF. In DNA, the CDR3 is TGCGCCAGTAAGGGTGCAGGACAGGGTACCTACGAGCAGTACTTC.

V gene TRBV18 combines with J gene TRBJ2-3; D not certain. V lost 5 bases and J lost 10, with 22 bases in between. Germline CDR1 KGHSH, CDR2 LQKENI. The CDR3 is 15 residues long. CDR3 sequence reads: CASSTALTNQGPQYF. CDR3 bases: TGTGCCAGCTCAACGGCCCTGACGAATCAAGGCCCGCAGTATTTT.

This clonotype was seen ten or more times. The gene calls are TRBV5-1 and TRBJ2-1, with 8 bases fitting TRBD1. CDR1 is SGHRS and CDR2 is YFSETQ in the germline V gene. After removal of 2 bases from V and 4 bases from J, the junction contained 2 bases not matched to a gene. CDR3 length: 14 amino acids. The CDR3 region has the DNA TGCGCCAGCAGCTTACAGGGGGAGTACAATGAGCAGTTCTTC. Translated: CASSLQGEYNEQFF.

This clonotype occurred many times. This chain uses TRBV20-1 with TRBJ2-1; TRBD2 aligns across 8 bases. V trimming: 2 bases; J trimming: 2 bases; junction bases outside the gene matches: 8. In germline, CDR1 is DFQATT, CDR2 SNEGSKA (reference sequence). The CDR3 spans 16 residues. CDR3 sequence: CSARNPSGRTYNEQFF. The CDR3 coding sequence is TGCAGTGCTAGAAACCCCAGCGGGAGAACCTACAATGAGCAGTTCTTC.

This clonotype was recorded at least ten times. The chain links TRBV5-1 to TRBJ1-1; D gene ambiguous. This CDR3 has 16 residues. CDR1 SGHRS and CDR2 YFSETQ come from the germline V gene. The V gene lost 1 base and the J gene lost 0 bases, with 13 bases spanning the gap. CDR3 amino acids: CASSLIPNKMNTEAFF. CDR3 sequence (DNA): TGCGCCAGCAGCTTGATCCCCAACAAGATGAACACTGAAGCTTTCTTT.

This clonotype was counted many times. The J gene is TRBJ1-1, the V gene TRBV3-1, with D unclear. The V end was cut by 1 base, the J end by 2 bases, with 8 bases between. Germline values: CDR1 LGHDT, CDR2 YNNKEL (reference sequence). This CDR3 comprises 14 residues. DNA for the CDR3: TGTGCCAGCAGCCAAGTGGCAGGAAACACTGAAGCTTTCTTT. Encoded protein: CASSQVAGNTEAFF. Drawing the rest from reference TRBV3-1 and TRBJ1-1, the complete variable domain is DTAVSQTPKYLVTQMGNDKSIKCEQNLGHDTMYWYKQDSKKFLKIMFSYNNKELIINETVPNRFSPKSPDKAHLNLHINSLELGDSAVYFCASSQVAGNTEAFFGQGTRLTVV.

This clonotype was found many times. The chain couples TRBV10-3 to TRBJ2-1, with 10 bases lining up with TRBD2. There are 15 residues in the CDR3. The V segment lost 6 bases and the J segment 0 bases; nucleotides outside the gene matches: 2. Germline V gene lookup returns CDR1 ENHRY and CDR2 SYGVKD. The CDR3 DNA is TGTGCCATCAGAGGGACTAGCGACTCCTACAATGAGCAGTTCTTC. Translation gives CAIRGTSDSYNEQFF.

This clonotype was seen repeatedly, ten times or more. The chain recombines TRBV18 with TRBJ1-2, with 7 bases matching TRBD1. The germline V gene encodes CDR1 KGHSH and CDR2 LQKENI. The CDR3 covers 12 residues. Trimming at V came to 8 bases and at J to 7 bases, leaving 7 bases not matched to a gene. This chain's CDR3 is CASTRQGFGYTF. In DNA, the CDR3 is TGTGCCAGCACGCGACAGGGATTTGGCTACACCTTC. The variable domain in full, completed from reference TRBV18 and TRBJ1-2, reads NAGVMQNPRHLVRRRGQEARLRCSPMKGHSHVYWYRQLPEEGLKFMVYLQKENIIDESGMPKERFSAEFPKEGPSILRIQQVVRGDSAAYFCASTRQGFGYTFGSGTRLTVV.

This clonotype was detected many times. The CDR3 region is CASSPPMGETQYF. CDR3 bases: TGTGCCAGCTCACCACCGATGGGAGAGACCCAGTACTTC. This chain joins TRBV18 and TRBJ2-5; D ambiguous. Germline CDR1 KGHSH, CDR2 LQKENI. V was trimmed by 0 bases and J by 4 bases, leaving 6 bases between them. This CDR3 comprises 13 residues.

The rearrangement joins TRBV2 to TRBJ2-3; no clear D. Trimming cost V 9 bases and J 2 bases, with 18 bases left between them. Germline values: CDR1 SNHLY, CDR2 FYNNEI. CDR3 length: 15 residues. CDR3 DNA sequence: TGTGCCAGGCCCGGCGGCCCGCGGAACACAGATACGCAGTATTTT. This translates into CARPGGPRNTDTQYF.

Turning to this clonotype: Since a much larger clone is just one base distant, this may be a read error. The chain carries TRBV7-9 and TRBJ1-2; the match to TRBD1 covers 10 bases. V lost 5 bases, J lost 5 bases, and 11 bases stayed unmatched. The germline gives CDR1 SEHNR, CDR2 FQNEAQ (reference sequence). This CDR3 is built from 16 residues. For the CDR3, the DNA is TGTGCCAGCAGCCCGCTGACAGGGGGCGGACGGTATGGCTACACCTTC. As protein: CASSPLTGGGRYGYTF.

The chain has TRBV6-2 or TRBV6-3 and TRBJ1-2; 7 bases line up with TRBD1. The CDR3 length is 13 residues. Trimming took 4 bases from V and 4 from J; bases not matched to a gene: 3. Per the germline V gene, CDR1 is MNHEY and CDR2 is SVGEGT. The CDR3 sequence: CASSSDRVYGYTF. The CDR3 region has the DNA TGTGCCAGCAGTTCCGACAGGGTCTATGGCTACACCTTC.

This clonotype was picked up many times. The chain combines TRBV20-1 with TRBJ2-7; 14 bases fit TRBD2. CDR1 DFQATT and CDR2 SNEGSKA come from the germline V gene (reference sequence). The CDR3 contains 16 residues. After removal of 2 bases from V and 2 bases from J, the junction contained 5 bases not matched to a gene. CDR3 DNA: TGCAGTGCTAGAACGACTAGCGGGAGGGTGCCCTACGAGCAGTACTTC. Its translation is CSARTTSGRVPYEQYF.

This clonotype has a count of ten or more. The chain recombines TRBV20-1 with TRBJ1-3; a possible D gene is TRBD1 (6 bases). Trimming took off 3 bases at V and 3 bases at J, with 15 bases between the two ends. This CDR3 is 15 amino acids long. Germline CDR1 reads DFQATT; CDR2 reads SNEGSKA (reference sequence). CDR3 sequence: CSARAGGEVGNTIYF. DNA of the CDR3: TGCAGTGCTAGGGCGGGGGGCGAGGTTGGAAACACCATATATTTT.

The chain uses TRBV11-3 and TRBJ2-3, with 13 bases lining up with TRBD2. The germline gives CDR1 SGHNT, CDR2 YENEEA. This CDR3 is built from 19 residues. With 4 bases clipped from V and 4 bases from J, the junction kept 14 bases outside the gene matches. This chain's CDR3 is CASSSLWTSGGLGADTQYF. In DNA, the CDR3 is TGTGCCAGCAGCTCATTATGGACTAGCGGGGGCCTGGGAGCAGATACGCAGTATTTT.

This clonotype was counted ten times or more. The chain combines TRBV13 with TRBJ1-1; TRBD1 might be the D (6 bases). Trimming left V 0 bases short and J 1 base short, with 12 bases between. This CDR3 comprises 16 residues. CDR1 and CDR2 (germline): PRHDT, FYEKMQ (reference sequence). As DNA, the CDR3 is TGTGCCAGCAGCTTAGGACAGGGTAACCCGAACACTGAAGCTTTCTTT. Protein sequence: CASSLGQGNPNTEAFF.

This clonotype was counted between two and nine times. The V gene is TRBV19, the J gene TRBJ2-1; tentative D call: TRBD1 (5 bases). V lost 4 bases to trimming and J lost 6 bases, with 10 bases between them. The CDR3 is 13 amino acids. In germline, CDR1 is LNHDA, CDR2 SQIVND (reference sequence). CDR3 nucleotide sequence: TGTGCCAGTAGTAACCAGGGATCCAATGAGCAGTTCTTC. Protein sequence: CASSNQGSNEQFF. Together with reference TRBV19 and TRBJ2-1, the CDR3 gives the full variable domain: DGGITQSPKYLFRKEGQNVTLSCEQNLNHDAMYWYRQDPGQGLRLIYYSQIVNDFQKGDIAEGYSVSREKKESFPLTVTSAQKNPTAFYLCASSNQGSNEQFFGPGTRLTVL.

This clonotype was found many times. V gene TRBV4-1 combines with J gene TRBJ2-3; D is ambiguous. The germline V gene encodes CDR1 MGHRA and CDR2 YSYEKL. CDR3 size: 14 residues. V dropped 1 base and J dropped 5 bases, with 10 bases sitting between them. The CDR3 loop is CASSQGFGLDTQYF. The CDR3 region has the DNA TGCGCCAGCAGCCAAGGTTTTGGTCTAGATACGCAGTATTTT.

This clonotype was observed many times. The chain combines TRBV7-9 with TRBJ1-5; D is uncertain. Germline lookup yields CDR1 SEHNR and CDR2 FQNEAQ (reference sequence). Trimming took 5 bases from V and 0 from J, leaving 14 bases between them. The CDR3 runs 16 residues. CDR3 bases: TGTGCCAGCAGCACGGACCTGTGGGGTAGCAATCAGCCCCAGCATTTT. Its protein is CASSTDLWGSNQPQHF.

The rearrangement joins TRBV5-1 to TRBJ1-6; D ambiguous. V lost 4 bases to trimming and J lost 0 bases, with 14 bases between them. There are 17 residues in the CDR3. Germline V gene lookup returns CDR1 SGHRS and CDR2 YFSETQ. The CDR3 region has the DNA TGCGCCAGCAGCCCAGGACTGAGGAGCTCCTATAATTCACCCCTCCACTTT. Translating it yields CASSPGLRSSYNSPLHF.